These 18 T cell receptor beta chains originate from one sample sequenced in a study of regulatory T cells in long-lasting Graves disease. Time point denoted: persistent/refractory GD, antithyroid drugs over 5 years with positive TRAb. From PBMCs, RNA was extracted and then used to make the TCR library. The TCR beta library used iRepertoire HTBI primers with Arm-PCR amplification of CDR3. TCRdb re-called the multiplex PCR reads through MiXCR, storing one row per CDR3 protein. The sample carries roughly 500,000 distinct CDR3 sequences, approximately 21% recorded once. Source: peripheral blood mononuclear cells (PBMCs), taken when the disease was refractory, from a patient treated with antithyroid drugs. The origin of the receptors is a female donor with Graves disease.

This clonotype was found many times. The chain has TRBV7-9 and TRBJ2-5; D uncertain. CDR1 is SEHNR, CDR2 FQNEAQ, per germline (reference sequence). Trimming took 1 base from V and 7 from J, leaving 16 bases between them. The CDR3 totals 15 residues. The CDR3 DNA is TGTGCCAGCAGCTTAGGCCCAGGACCACTCGGGACCCAGTACTTC. Protein: CASSLGPGPLGTQYF.

This clonotype was found many times. J is TRBJ2-2 and V is TRBV28; TRBD1 is a possible D gene (6 bases). The germline V gene encodes CDR1 MDHEN and CDR2 SYDVKM. The CDR3 spans 21 residues. Trimming took 2 bases from V and 4 from J, leaving 29 bases between them. DNA for the CDR3: TGTGCCAGCAGTTTAAGCTCTCCCCGGGACACTCACAACGAAGGCACCGGGGAGCTGTTTTTT. Its protein product is CASSLSSPRDTHNEGTGELFF.

The gene calls are TRBV12-3 or TRBV12-4 and TRBJ2-3, with 7 bases matching TRBD2. After removal of 4 bases from V and 8 bases from J, the junction contained 9 bases not matched to a gene. CDR3 length: 14 amino acids. This CDR3 reads CASSYRGGTSTQYF. The DNA for the CDR3 is TGTGCCAGCAGTTATCGGGGAGGGACTTCTACGCAGTATTTT.

The rearrangement joins TRBV6-9 to TRBJ1-1; maybe TRBD1 (5 bases). Germline assignment: CDR1 MNHGY and CDR2 SVAAGI. Trimming removed 3 bases from V and 4 bases from J, with 9 bases in between. The CDR3 is 13 amino acids. CDR3 nucleotides: TGTGCCAGCAGTTACAGGGAGGGCACTGAAGCTTTCTTT. This sequence encodes CASSYREGTEAFF.

There are many counts of this clonotype. The V gene is TRBV28, the J gene TRBJ2-7; D gene ambiguous. The CDR3 runs 14 residues. Trimming took 3 bases from V and 3 from J, leaving 12 bases between them. Germline V gene sequence: CDR1 MDHEN, CDR2 SYDVKM. CDR3 DNA sequence: TGTGCCAGCAGTTTTCCTGGGCGATACTACGAGCAGTACTTC. This gives the protein CASSFPGRYYEQYF.

This clonotype has ten or more counts. The chain carries TRBV28 and TRBJ1-5; possible D gene TRBD1, 5 bases. This CDR3 has 13 amino acids. V was cut by 6 bases and J by 7 bases, with 13 bases left in between. From germline, CDR1 is MDHEN and CDR2 SYDVKM. As DNA, the CDR3 is TGTGCCAGCAGCTTAGAGGGGTACCAGCCCCAGCATTTT. Protein sequence: CASSLEGYQPQHF. The variable domain in full, with the rest retrieved from reference TRBV28 and TRBJ1-5, is DVKVTQSSRYLVKRTGEKVFLECVQDMDHENMFWYRQDPGLGLRLIYFSYDVKMKEKGDIPEGYSVSREKKERFSLILESASTNQTSMYLCASSLEGYQPQHFGDGTRLSIL.

This clonotype was seen a few times. This chain links TRBV20-1 with TRBJ2-7, with D hard to call. This CDR3 region has 14 residues. V lost 1 base, J lost 0 bases, and 10 bases lay in between. Per germline, CDR1 DFQATT and CDR2 SNEGSKA (reference sequence). The CDR3 protein is CSARAPDRSYEQYF. Here the CDR3 DNA reads TGCAGTGCTAGAGCCCCCGACCGCTCCTACGAGCAGTACTTC.

In its sample, this clonotype was seen many times. Here the CDR3 reads CASSWGGRNEKLFF. CDR3 bases: TGTGCCAGCAGCTGGGGGGGTCGGAATGAAAAACTGTTTTTT. The chain is built from TRBV11-2 and TRBJ1-4; TRBD1 is a possible D gene (5 bases). The germline gives CDR1 SGHAT, CDR2 FQNNGV. The CDR3 has 14 amino acids. V was pared by 4 bases and J by 5 bases, with 11 bases between.

This clonotype was seen repeatedly, ten times or more. The chain joins TRBV20-1 to TRBJ2-4; 7 nucleotides agree with TRBD1. Germline values: CDR1 DFQATT, CDR2 SNEGSKA (reference sequence). V shed 8 bases and J 2 bases; nucleotides not matched to a gene: 15. This CDR3 has 16 amino acids. This chain's CDR3 is CSPNVVTGDPKNIQYF. CDR3 in DNA: TGCAGTCCCAACGTAGTCACAGGGGATCCCAAAAACATTCAGTACTTC.

Many counts were recorded for this clonotype. The rearrangement links TRBV27 to TRBJ2-5, with 9 bases identical to TRBD1. Germline CDR1 reads MNHEY; CDR2 reads SMNVEV (reference sequence). The CDR3 spans 15 residues. The V segment lost 5 bases and the J segment 5 bases; nucleotides outside the gene matches: 9. CDR3 DNA: TGTGCCAGCAGTACGGGACAGGGCAAGGCCGAGACCCAGTACTTC. Encoded protein: CASSTGQGKAETQYF.

This clonotype was recorded many times. The rearrangement links TRBV27 to TRBJ1-2; a possible D gene is TRBD1 (6 bases). The CDR3 is made up of 14 amino acids. Germline CDR1 reads MNHEY; CDR2 reads SMNVEV (reference sequence). With 6 bases removed from V and 4 bases from J, the gap between germline ends came to 15 bases. Written as DNA, the CDR3 is TGTGCCAGCAGGAGCCCGGACAGACTCTATGGCTACACCTTC. It encodes CASRSPDRLYGYTF.

This clonotype was detected ten times or more. This chain joins TRBV27 and TRBJ1-5; no definite D call. V gave up 2 bases and J gave up 1 base, with 6 bases separating them. Germline V gives CDR1 MNHEY, CDR2 SMNVEV (reference sequence). The CDR3 has 14 residues. The CDR3 reads CASSLMASNQPQHF. CDR3 DNA sequence: TGTGCCAGCAGTTTAATGGCAAGCAATCAGCCCCAGCATTTT.

This clonotype was picked up one time. This chain uses TRBV4-1 with TRBJ2-3; D perhaps matches TRBD2 (6 bases). The V end lost 5 bases, the J end lost 2 bases, and 11 bases lay between the germline ends. Germline lookup yields CDR1 MGHRA and CDR2 YSYEKL. The CDR3 spans 14 residues. Written as DNA, the CDR3 is TGCGCCAGCAGCAGACTAGTCGTCACAGATACGCAGTATTTT. Protein sequence: CASSRLVVTDTQYF.

This clonotype came up many times. The chain employs TRBV19 and TRBJ2-7, with 9 bases identical to TRBD2. The junction had 7 bases not matched to a gene; V was cut back by 3 bases and J by 1 base. Per the germline V gene, CDR1 is LNHDA and CDR2 is SQIVND (reference sequence). The CDR3 consists of 16 residues. CDR3 bases: TGTGCCAGTAGTATGTGGCTAGCGGGGTCGTCCTACGAGCAGTACTTC. This gives the protein CASSMWLAGSSYEQYF.

The table lists this clonotype with many counts. J is TRBJ1-1 and V is TRBV3-1; the D gene is possibly TRBD1 (6 bases). V dropped 5 bases and J dropped 8 bases, with 12 bases sitting between them. The CDR3 contains 12 residues. Germline V gives CDR1 LGHDT, CDR2 YNNKEL (reference sequence). For the CDR3, the DNA is TGTGCCAGCAGCTCGATGGACAGAGAAGCTTTCTTT. Translating it yields CASSSMDREAFF. The full variable domain, in which reference TRBV3-1 and TRBJ1-1 provide the parts outside the CDR3, is DTAVSQTPKYLVTQMGNDKSIKCEQNLGHDTMYWYKQDSKKFLKIMFSYNNKELIINETVPNRFSPKSPDKAHLNLHINSLELGDSAVYFCASSSMDREAFFGQGTRLTVV.

In this sample, this clonotype turned up a few times. This chain uses TRBV20-1 with TRBJ1-6; a weak D match, TRBD1 (5 bases). Trimming removed 2 bases at V and 5 bases at J, with 19 bases between. From germline, CDR1 is DFQATT and CDR2 SNEGSKA (reference sequence). The CDR3 is 17 residues long. The CDR3 sequence is CSARKRGGGNDNSPLHF. CDR3 DNA: TGCAGTGCTAGAAAGCGGGGGGGGGGGAATGATAATTCACCCCTCCACTTT.

The V gene is TRBV6-1, the J gene TRBJ1-6; D not resolved. The CDR3 length is 14 residues. From germline, CDR1 is MNHNS and CDR2 SASEGT. V dropped 7 bases and J dropped 3 bases, with 10 bases sitting between them. The CDR3, as DNA: TGTGCCAGCAATTCTCAGGACTATAATTCACCCCTCCACTTT. This codes for CASNSQDYNSPLHF.

The chain recombines TRBV5-8 with TRBJ2-4, with D tentatively TRBD1 (5 bases). Trimming took 4 bases from V and 2 from J, leaving 19 bases between them. The CDR3 is 17 residues long. The germline gives CDR1 SGHTS, CDR2 YDEGEE. The CDR3 reads CASSLGDQGLPKNIQYF. For the CDR3, the DNA is TGTGCCAGCAGCCTAGGAGATCAGGGTTTGCCCAAAAACATTCAGTACTTC. The full variable domain, with the rest looked up from reference TRBV5-8 and TRBJ2-4, is EAGVTQSPTHLIKTRGQQATLRCSPISGHTSVYWYQQALGLGLQFLLWYDEGEERNRGNFPPRFSGRQFPNYSSELNVNALELEDSALYLCASSLGDQGLPKNIQYFGAGTRLSVL.